The 8 T cell receptor beta chains below were found in one sample sequenced in a study of vaccination and CD4 T cells after COVID-19. No cognate antigen is known for these TCRs. Treatment described: approximately nine-day PBMC culture with coronavirus spike peptide pools or control peptides (ViraFEST assay). From the unexposed donor, CD4+ T cells were collected ahead of the COVID-19 pandemic (2011-2018). The Oncomine TCR Beta short-read assay was what sequenced the DNA obtained from cultured CD4+ T cells. Extraction of genomic DNA was performed on cultured CD4+ T cells. TCRdb used MiXCR to reprocess the PCR reads, holding one entry per CDR3 protein. The sample holds 8,000 to 10,000 distinct CDR3 sequences, 28% seen once. Sequencing was done on a sample of CD4+ T cells from blood, cultured in vitro. The receptors shown here come from a human donor in good health.

This clonotype has only a few counts. The rearrangement joins TRBV15 to TRBJ1-1; D is uncertain. From germline, CDR1 is LNHNV and CDR2 YYDKDF (reference sequence). This CDR3 contains 16 residues. V was clipped by 0 bases and J by 3 bases, with 14 bases between them. The CDR3 DNA reads as TGTGCCACCAGCAGAGATTATGGGCGGACCGACACTGAAGCTTTCTTT. Its protein is CATSRDYGRTDTEAFF.

This clonotype was counted only a few times. The chain joins TRBV7-2 to TRBJ2-2; 7 nucleotides agree with TRBD1. The CDR3 sequence is 15 residues long. Germline assignment: CDR1 SGHTA and CDR2 FQGNSA. J was trimmed by 4 bases and V by 5 bases; bases with no gene match: 7. The CDR3 coding sequence is TGTGCCAGCAGCGCCACAGGGGATTCCACCGGGGAGCTGTTTTTT. Translation: CASSATGDSTGELFF.

The chain employs TRBV6-1 and TRBJ2-7, with 8 nucleotides matching TRBD1. V lost 0 bases, J lost 4 bases, and 5 bases stayed unmatched. CDR1 and CDR2 (germline): MNHNS, SASEGT. The CDR3 spans 15 residues. The CDR3 spells CASSEAAGGLYEQYF. The CDR3 coding sequence is TGTGCCAGCAGTGAAGCGGCAGGGGGCCTATACGAGCAGTACTTC.

The chain joins TRBV20-1 to TRBJ2-1; TRBD2 agrees at 8 bases. With V trimmed by 1 base and J by 4 bases, 9 bases remained unmatched. This CDR3 is 16 amino acids long. The germline CDR1 and CDR2 sequences are DFQATT and SNEGSKA (reference sequence). The CDR3 here is CSARATTSGNYNEQFF. CDR3 sequence (DNA): TGCAGTGCTAGAGCGACTACTAGCGGAAATTACAATGAGCAGTTCTTC.

This clonotype was detected once. The chain joins TRBV7-3 to TRBJ2-5, with TRBD2 matching over 8 bases. Trimming cost V 4 bases and J 4 bases; bases outside gene matches: 5. Germline V CDR1 and CDR2: SGHTA, FQGTGA. This CDR3 comprises 14 residues. CDR3 region: CASSSNREGETQYF. The CDR3 bases are TGTGCCAGCAGCTCTAACCGGGAGGGAGAGACCCAGTACTTC.

The chain carries TRBV11-2 and TRBJ1-6; D remains ambiguous. V was pared by 5 bases and J by 0 bases, with 14 bases between. The CDR3 totals 17 residues. Germline CDR1 and CDR2: SGHAT and FQNNGV. The CDR3: CASSLRRGVSYNSPLHF. The DNA for the CDR3 is TGTGCCAGCAGCCTCCGACGGGGTGTCTCCTATAATTCACCCCTCCACTTT.

The rearrangement links TRBV2 to TRBJ2-7, with unresolved D. The V and J ends lost 5 bases and 1 base respectively, with 0 bases between them. The CDR3 totals 10 residues. Germline CDR1 is SNHLY and CDR2 is FYNNEI. The CDR3 sequence: CASSSYEQYF. The CDR3 DNA is TGTGCCAGCAGTTCCTACGAGCAGTACTTC.

This clonotype was observed a handful of times. The chain is built from TRBV7-2 and TRBJ2-6; no reliable D call. Trimming removed 1 base from V and 0 bases from J, with 7 bases in between. CDR1 is SGHTA, CDR2 FQGNSA, per germline. The CDR3 length is 16 residues. The CDR3 loop reads CASSLVSRSGANVLTF. For the CDR3, the DNA is TGTGCCAGCAGCTTAGTATCTCGCTCTGGGGCCAACGTCCTGACTTTC.